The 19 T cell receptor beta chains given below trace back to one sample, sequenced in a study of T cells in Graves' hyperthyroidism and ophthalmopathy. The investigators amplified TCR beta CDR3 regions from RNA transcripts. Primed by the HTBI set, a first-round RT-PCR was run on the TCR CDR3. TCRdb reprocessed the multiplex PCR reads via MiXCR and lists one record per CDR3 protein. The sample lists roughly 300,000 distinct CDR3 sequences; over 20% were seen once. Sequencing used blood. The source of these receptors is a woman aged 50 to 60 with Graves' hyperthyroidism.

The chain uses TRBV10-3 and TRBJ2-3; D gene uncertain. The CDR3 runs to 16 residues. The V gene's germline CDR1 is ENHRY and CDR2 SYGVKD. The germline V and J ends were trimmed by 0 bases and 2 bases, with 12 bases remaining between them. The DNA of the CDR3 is TGTGCCATCAGTGAGTCGGGCGGTACCCTCACAGATACGCAGTATTTT. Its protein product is CAISESGGTLTDTQYF.

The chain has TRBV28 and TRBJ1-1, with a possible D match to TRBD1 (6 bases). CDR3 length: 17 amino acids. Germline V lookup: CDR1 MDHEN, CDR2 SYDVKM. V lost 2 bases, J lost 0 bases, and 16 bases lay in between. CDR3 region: CASSLGGLLTLNTEAFF. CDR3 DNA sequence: TGTGCCAGCAGTTTAGGGGGGCTTCTTACTCTGAACACTGAAGCTTTCTTT.

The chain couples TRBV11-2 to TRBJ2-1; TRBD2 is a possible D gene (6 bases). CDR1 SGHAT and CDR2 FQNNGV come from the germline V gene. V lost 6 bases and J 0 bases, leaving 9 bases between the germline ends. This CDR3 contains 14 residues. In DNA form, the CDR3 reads TGTGCCAGCAGGGCACTAGCCTCCTACAATGAGCAGTTCTTC. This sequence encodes CASRALASYNEQFF.

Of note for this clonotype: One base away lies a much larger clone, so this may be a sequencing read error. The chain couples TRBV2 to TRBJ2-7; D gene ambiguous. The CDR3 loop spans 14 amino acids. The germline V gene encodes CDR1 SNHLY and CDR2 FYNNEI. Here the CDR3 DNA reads TGTGCCAGCAGCCCCTCCGTAAGCTCCTACGGGCAGTACTTC. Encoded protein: CASSPSVSSYGQYF.

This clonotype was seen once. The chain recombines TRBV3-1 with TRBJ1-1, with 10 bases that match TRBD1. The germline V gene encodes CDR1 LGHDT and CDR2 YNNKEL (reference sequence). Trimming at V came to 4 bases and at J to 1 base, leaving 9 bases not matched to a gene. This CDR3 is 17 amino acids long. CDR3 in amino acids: CASSPSGQGVGNTEAFF. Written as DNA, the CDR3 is TGTGCCAGCAGCCCCTCCGGACAGGGGGTAGGGAACACTGAAGCTTTCTTT.

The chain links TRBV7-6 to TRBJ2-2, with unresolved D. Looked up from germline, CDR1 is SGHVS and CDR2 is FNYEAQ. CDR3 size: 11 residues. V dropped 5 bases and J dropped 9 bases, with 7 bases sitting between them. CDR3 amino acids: CASSTTRELFF. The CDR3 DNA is TGTGCCAGCAGCACAACCCGGGAGCTGTTTTTT.

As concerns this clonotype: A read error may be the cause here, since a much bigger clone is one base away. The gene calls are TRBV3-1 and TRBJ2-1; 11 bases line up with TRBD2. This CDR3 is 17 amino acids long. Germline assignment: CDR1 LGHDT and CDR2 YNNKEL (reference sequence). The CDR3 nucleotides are TGTGCCGGCAGCCAAAATTCCCGACTAGCGGGAAACAATGAGCAGTTCTTC. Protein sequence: CAGSQNSRLAGNNEQFF.

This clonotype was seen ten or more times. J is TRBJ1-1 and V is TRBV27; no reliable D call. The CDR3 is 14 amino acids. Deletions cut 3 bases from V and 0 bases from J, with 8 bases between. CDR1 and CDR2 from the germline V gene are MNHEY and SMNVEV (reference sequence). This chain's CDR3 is CASSFGVMNTEAFF. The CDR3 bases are TGTGCCAGCAGTTTTGGGGTCATGAACACTGAAGCTTTCTTT.

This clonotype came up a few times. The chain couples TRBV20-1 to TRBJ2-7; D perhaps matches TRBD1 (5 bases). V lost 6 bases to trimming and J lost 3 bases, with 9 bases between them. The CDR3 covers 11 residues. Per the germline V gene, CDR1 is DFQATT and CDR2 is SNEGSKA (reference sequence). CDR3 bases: TGCAGTGCAGGGGTCCTCTACGAGCAGTACTTC. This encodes CSAGVLYEQYF.

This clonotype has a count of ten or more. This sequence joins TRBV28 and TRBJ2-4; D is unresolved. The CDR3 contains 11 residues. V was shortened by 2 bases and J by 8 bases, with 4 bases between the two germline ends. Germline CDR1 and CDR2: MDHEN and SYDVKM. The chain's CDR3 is CASSLGYIQYF. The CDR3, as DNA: TGTGCCAGCAGTTTAGGGTACATTCAGTACTTC.

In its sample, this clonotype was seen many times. In DNA, the CDR3 is TGTGCCAGCAGCTGGACAGGGGTCCTCTACGAGCAGTACTTC. Its translation is CASSWTGVLYEQYF. The chain employs TRBV28 and TRBJ2-7; 9 bases align to TRBD1. Germline V gene lookup returns CDR1 MDHEN and CDR2 SYDVKM. With V trimmed by 6 bases and J by 3 bases, 6 bases remained unmatched. This CDR3 has 14 residues. The full variable domain, with the rest looked up from reference TRBV28 and TRBJ2-7, is DVKVTQSSRYLVKRTGEKVFLECVQDMDHENMFWYRQDPGLGLRLIYFSYDVKMKEKGDIPEGYSVSREKKERFSLILESASTNQTSMYLCASSWTGVLYEQYFGPGTRLTVT.

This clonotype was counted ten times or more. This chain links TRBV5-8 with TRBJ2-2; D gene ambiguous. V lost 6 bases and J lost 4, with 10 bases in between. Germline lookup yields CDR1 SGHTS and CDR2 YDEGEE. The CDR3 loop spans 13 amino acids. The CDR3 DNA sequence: TGTGCCAGCACCAAACTACCCACCGGGGAGCTGTTTTTT. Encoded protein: CASTKLPTGELFF.

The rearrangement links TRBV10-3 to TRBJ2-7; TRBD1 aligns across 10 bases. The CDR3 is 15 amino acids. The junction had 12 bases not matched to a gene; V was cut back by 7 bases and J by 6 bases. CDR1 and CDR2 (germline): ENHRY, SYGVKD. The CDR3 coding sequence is TGTGCCATCACTCCCGGACAGGGGGTACCCTTCGAGCAGTACTTC. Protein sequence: CAITPGQGVPFEQYF.

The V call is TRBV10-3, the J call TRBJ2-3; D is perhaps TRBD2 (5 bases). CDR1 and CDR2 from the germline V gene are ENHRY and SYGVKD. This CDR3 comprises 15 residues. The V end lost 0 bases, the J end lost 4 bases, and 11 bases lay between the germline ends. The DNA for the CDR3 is TGTGCCATCAGTGAGTCGACTCGGGGAGCAGATACGCAGTATTTT. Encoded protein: CAISESTRGADTQYF.

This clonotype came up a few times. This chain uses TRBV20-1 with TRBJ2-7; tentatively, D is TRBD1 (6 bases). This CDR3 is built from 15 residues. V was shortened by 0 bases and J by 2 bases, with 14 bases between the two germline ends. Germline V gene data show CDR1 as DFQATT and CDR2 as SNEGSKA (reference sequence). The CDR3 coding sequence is TGCAGTGCTAGAGATGCCGGTCGGACAGCCTACGAGCAGTACTTC. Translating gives CSARDAGRTAYEQYF.

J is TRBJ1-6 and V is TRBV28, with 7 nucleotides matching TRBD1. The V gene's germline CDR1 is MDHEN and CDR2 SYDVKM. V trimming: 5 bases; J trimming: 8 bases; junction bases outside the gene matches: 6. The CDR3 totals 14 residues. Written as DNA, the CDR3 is TGTGCCAGCAGTCCGACAGGGTATGATTCACCCCTCCACTTT. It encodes CASSPTGYDSPLHF. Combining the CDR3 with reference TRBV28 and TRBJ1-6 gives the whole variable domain DVKVTQSSRYLVKRTGEKVFLECVQDMDHENMFWYRQDPGLGLRLIYFSYDVKMKEKGDIPEGYSVSREKKERFSLILESASTNQTSMYLCASSPTGYDSPLHFGNGTRLTVT.

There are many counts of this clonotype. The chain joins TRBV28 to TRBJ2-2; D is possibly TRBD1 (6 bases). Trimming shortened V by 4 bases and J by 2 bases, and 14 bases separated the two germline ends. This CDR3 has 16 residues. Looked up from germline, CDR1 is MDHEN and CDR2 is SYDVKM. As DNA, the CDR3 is TGTGCCAGCAGTTACGGGACACCTTCCAACACCGGGGAGCTGTTTTTT. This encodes CASSYGTPSNTGELFF.

Here the CDR3 reads CASSVAPSTGGGTDTQYF. The CDR3 DNA reads TGTGCCAGCAGCGTAGCCCCCTCGACGGGAGGGGGCACAGATACGCAGTATTTT. J is TRBJ2-3 and V is TRBV9; TRBD2 aligns across 8 bases. This CDR3 region has 18 residues. Germline CDR1 SGDLS, CDR2 YYNGEE. The V gene end was trimmed by 0 bases and the J gene end by 1 base; junction bases not matched to a gene: 10.

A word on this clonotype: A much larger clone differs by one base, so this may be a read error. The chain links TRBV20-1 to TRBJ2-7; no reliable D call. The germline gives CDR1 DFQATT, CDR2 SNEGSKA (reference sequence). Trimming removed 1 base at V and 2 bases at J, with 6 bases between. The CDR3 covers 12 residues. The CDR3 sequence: CSARGPAYEQYF. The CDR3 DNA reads TGCAGTGCTAGAGGTCCTGCCTACGAGCAGTACTTC.